This paragraph covers one TCR beta chain sequence. Losses at the gene ends were 2 bases for V and 3 bases for J; bases not matched to a gene: 11. The CDR3 is 17 residues long. CDR1 and CDR2 from the germline V gene are LGHDT and YNNKEL (reference sequence). This entry is derived from a study of blood T cell repertoires in COVID-19. Some clones are missing from TCRdb's copy, which holds only in-frame ones; the method was immunoSEQ multiplex PCR. The repertoire holds about 40,000 clones, with approximately 82% as singletons. Sequenced: peripheral blood. The receptor comes from a woman aged 70 to 79 with acute or convalescent COVID-19. This chain uses TRBV3-1 (or the pseudogene TRBV3-2) with TRBJ2-5; the match to TRBD2 covers 8 bases. For the CDR3, the DNA is TGTGCCAGCAGCCAATGGGGCGGGAGGAGGGGCAAAGAGACCCAGTACTTC. Translated, it gives CASSQWGGRRGKETQYF.